This entry lists 26 T cell receptor beta chains sequenced from one sample in a study of CD8 T cells in ankylosing spondylitis. TCRdb fed the 5' RACE reads into MiXCR, producing one record per CDR3 protein. This table holds approximately 210,000 distinct CDR3 sequences, 13% found once. Sample: blood, either unsorted or a sorted T cell fraction (not recorded which). Receptors were obtained from a male donor with ankylosing spondylitis or in good health (not recorded which).

This chain links TRBV11-2 with TRBJ1-2; possibly TRBD1 for D (5 bases). This CDR3 has 19 residues. Germline CDR1 is SGHAT and CDR2 is FQNNGV. The ends were cut back, 5 bases at V and 2 bases at J, with 27 bases in the middle. The CDR3 DNA is TGTGCCAGCAGCAACACACTAGGGACCGGCTATGGGGCGAACTATGGCTACACCTTC. It encodes CASSNTLGTGYGANYGYTF.

This clonotype was seen repeatedly, ten times or more. The chain links TRBV12-3 or TRBV12-4 to TRBJ1-6, with 9 bases aligning to TRBD1. V lost 10 bases to trimming and J lost 9 bases; unmatched junction nucleotides: 10. CDR3 length: 14 amino acids. The CDR3 bases are TGTGCCATACAGGCGGGACAGGGAGGTTCACCCCTCCACTTT. This sequence encodes CAIQAGQGGSPLHF.

This chain joins TRBV20-1 and TRBJ2-7; D may be TRBD1 (6 bases). Trimming stripped 1 base from V and 3 bases from J, with 10 bases between. Germline CDR1 DFQATT, CDR2 SNEGSKA (reference sequence). This CDR3 region has 13 residues. The CDR3 sequence is CSARGEQGYEQYF. The CDR3 DNA reads TGCAGTGCTAGAGGGGAACAGGGCTACGAGCAGTACTTC.

This clonotype was detected only a few times. The DNA of the CDR3 is TGTGCCAGCAGCTCCGGCGGCGTCTCCTACGAGCAGTACTTC. Translated: CASSSGGVSYEQYF. V gene TRBV7-2 combines with J gene TRBJ2-7; D gene ambiguous. Trimming took 4 bases from V and 0 from J, leaving 10 bases between them. The CDR3 consists of 14 residues. In germline, CDR1 is SGHTA, CDR2 FQGNSA.

This sequence joins TRBV29-1 and TRBJ1-6; 10 positions match TRBD1. This CDR3 spans 13 amino acids. V trimming: 7 bases; J trimming: 17 bases; junction bases outside the gene matches: 14. Germline CDR1 and CDR2: SQVTM and ANQGSEA. CDR3 DNA sequence: TGCAGCGGCCTACCGGGACAGGGGCGCTTTATCCACTTT. Translation gives CSGLPGQGRFIHF.

The rearrangement uses TRBV7-6 and TRBJ2-3, with D perhaps TRBD1 or TRBD2 (5 bases each). The CDR3 is made up of 15 amino acids. The V end was cut by 0 bases, the J end by 2 bases, with 9 bases between. Germline CDR1 and CDR2: SGHVS and FNYEAQ. CDR3 region: CASSLAGTHTDTQYF. The CDR3 region has the DNA TGTGCCAGCAGCTTAGCGGGGACCCACACAGATACGCAGTATTTT.

The chain recombines TRBV5-6 with TRBJ2-1; TRBD1 agrees at 7 bases. Germline CDR1 is SGHDT and CDR2 is YYEEEE. The CDR3 loop spans 14 amino acids. Trimming cost V 4 bases and J 8 bases; bases outside gene matches: 9. CDR3 sequence: CASSPGTVMHEQFF. The CDR3, as DNA: TGTGCCAGCAGCCCCGGGACAGTTATGCATGAGCAGTTCTTC.

About this clonotype: This sequence may be a read error, since a much larger clone differs from it by one base. This sequence joins TRBV12-3 or TRBV12-4 and TRBJ2-2; 9 bases align to TRBD1. The CDR3 sequence is 14 residues long. In DNA, the CDR3 is TGTGCCAGCGGTTTGGGGACAGGGTCCGGGGAGCTGTTTTTT. The encoded protein is CASGLGTGSGELFF.

Only one count was recorded for this clonotype. V is TRBV10-3 and J is TRBJ2-1, with 8 nucleotides matching TRBD1. Germline lookup yields CDR1 ENHRY and CDR2 SYGVKD. Trimming at V came to 6 bases and at J to 0 bases, leaving 7 bases not matched to a gene. This CDR3 has 16 residues. The DNA for the CDR3 is TGTGCCATCAGGGAAGGACAGGGATTCTCCTACAATGAGCAGTTCTTC. Translating it yields CAIREGQGFSYNEQFF.

The chain is built from TRBV2 and TRBJ2-1; 7 bases agree with TRBD2. V shed 1 base and J 5 bases; nucleotides not matched to a gene: 5. Per the germline V gene, CDR1 is SNHLY and CDR2 is FYNNEI. The CDR3 extends over 15 amino acids. CDR3 in amino acids: CASSEGLAANNEQFF. The CDR3 nucleotides are TGTGCCAGCAGTGAAGGGCTAGCGGCTAACAATGAGCAGTTCTTC.

The chain employs TRBV7-6 and TRBJ1-2; no firm D call. V lost 5 bases to trimming and J lost 4 bases, with 14 bases between them. Germline CDR1 is SGHVS and CDR2 is FNYEAQ. This CDR3 contains 14 residues. CDR3 protein: CASSPDGPGYGYTF. The CDR3 nucleotides are TGTGCCAGCAGCCCGGACGGACCAGGCTATGGCTACACCTTC.

This clonotype showed up just a few times. The rearrangement links TRBV12-3 or TRBV12-4 to TRBJ2-1; D remains ambiguous. The CDR3 totals 14 residues. The V end lost 5 bases, the J end lost 7 bases, and 15 bases lay between the germline ends. CDR3 nucleotides: TGTGCCAGCAGTATTTCCGTCGGCCGTAATGAGCAGTTCTTC. As protein: CASSISVGRNEQFF.

This clonotype was seen only a few times. V usage is TRBV12-3 or TRBV12-4 and J usage is TRBJ2-1; TRBD2 agrees at 9 bases. CDR3 size: 13 residues. Trimming at V came to 8 bases and at J to 9 bases, leaving 8 bases not matched to a gene. CDR3 DNA sequence: TGTGCCAGCCGGGGCGGGGGGGCCTTTGAGCAGTTCTTC. Amino acid sequence: CASRGGGAFEQFF.

This clonotype occurred many times. The chain combines TRBV11-2 with TRBJ2-1; D gene uncertain. The germline V and J ends were trimmed by 5 bases and 3 bases, with 14 bases remaining between them. The CDR3 consists of 15 residues. Germline-derived CDR1 and CDR2 are SGHAT and FQNNGV. The CDR3 sequence is CASSPEAYGYNEQFF. As DNA, the CDR3 is TGTGCCAGCAGCCCCGAGGCTTACGGCTACAATGAGCAGTTCTTC.

J is TRBJ2-2 and V is TRBV6-4; TRBD2 matches 10 bases. The CDR3 runs 17 residues. Germline V gives CDR1 MRHNA, CDR2 SNTAGT. Losses at the gene ends were 0 bases for V and 6 bases for J; bases not matched to a gene: 7. In DNA, the CDR3 is TGTGCCAGCAGTGACTCAGAGCTAGCGGGAGACGCCGGGGAGCTGTTTTTT. Translated, it gives CASSDSELAGDAGELFF.

This chain joins TRBV9 and TRBJ2-5; 12 bases fit TRBD2. The CDR3 has 16 residues. The trim removed 3 bases at V and 1 base at J, leaving 4 bases unmatched. Germline V gene data show CDR1 as SGDLS and CDR2 as YYNGEE. The CDR3 reads CASSARTSGIQETQYF. Here the CDR3 DNA reads TGTGCCAGCAGCGCCCGGACTAGCGGGATCCAAGAGACCCAGTACTTC.

This clonotype was seen more than once but under ten times. The chain employs TRBV4-2 and TRBJ2-3, with 9 positions matching TRBD1. V shed 0 bases and J 4 bases; nucleotides not matched to a gene: 14. The CDR3 extends over 19 amino acids. Germline loops: CDR1 LGHNA, CDR2 YNFKEQ. As DNA, the CDR3 is TGTGCCAGCAGCCAAGATCTCACCCCGGGACAGGGTGGAGCAGATACGCAGTATTTT. As protein: CASSQDLTPGQGGADTQYF.

This chain connects TRBV11-2 to TRBJ2-5; D gene uncertain. Germline V gives CDR1 SGHAT, CDR2 FQNNGV. Trimming cost V 4 bases and J 5 bases, with 14 bases left between them. The CDR3 runs to 14 residues. Here the CDR3 reads CASSSYIVGETQYF. The CDR3 DNA reads as TGTGCCAGCAGCTCTTATATCGTTGGGGAGACCCAGTACTTC.

V is TRBV6-5 and J is TRBJ1-1; D ambiguous. This CDR3 region has 13 residues. The V end was cut by 0 bases, the J end by 6 bases, with 8 bases between. Germline CDR1 reads MNHEY; CDR2 reads SVGAGI. In DNA, the CDR3 is TGTGCCAGCAGTTACTCGATCGGCTCTGAAGCTTTCTTT. Protein product: CASSYSIGSEAFF.

This clonotype was counted ten times or more. This chain links TRBV3-1 with TRBJ2-7; D gene uncertain. V shed 0 bases and J shed 6 bases, with 9 bases lying between them. This CDR3 contains 13 residues. Germline lookup yields CDR1 LGHDT and CDR2 YNNKEL (reference sequence). The CDR3 DNA reads TGTGCCAGCAGCCAAGACGTCGCCCTCGAGCAGTACTTC. It specifies CASSQDVALEQYF.

CDR3 in DNA: TGTGCCAGCAGCGCGTACAGTGTTCCAGATACGCAGTATTTT. Translation gives CASSAYSVPDTQYF. The rearrangement links TRBV11-2 to TRBJ2-3; the D is unclear. V was pared by 5 bases and J by 4 bases, with 13 bases between. The CDR3 runs 14 residues. Germline assignment: CDR1 SGHAT and CDR2 FQNNGV.

The chain employs TRBV30 and TRBJ2-7; TRBD1 aligns across 9 bases. V lost 8 bases to trimming and J lost 2 bases; unmatched junction nucleotides: 4. This CDR3 comprises 12 residues. The V gene's germline CDR1 is GTSNPN and CDR2 SVGIG (reference sequence). The CDR3 protein is CALDRGTYEQYF. The CDR3 DNA sequence: TGTGCCCTGGACAGGGGCACCTACGAGCAGTACTTC. The complete variable domain, with remaining parts taken from reference TRBV30 and TRBJ2-7, reads SQTIHQWPATLVQPVGSPLSLECTVEGTSNPNLYWYRQAAGRGLQLLFYSVGIGQISSEVPQNLSASRPQDRQFILSSKKLLLSDSGFYLCALDRGTYEQYFGPGTRLTVT.

The table lists this clonotype with a few counts. The chain couples TRBV7-9 to TRBJ2-7; 7 bases map to TRBD2. Germline CDR1 is SEHNR and CDR2 is FQNEAQ (reference sequence). The V and J ends lost 6 bases and 4 bases, in that order; junction bases with no gene match: 15. The CDR3 has 16 amino acids. The CDR3 bases are TGTGCCAGCAGTTCAACTGGGGGAGGGCCTGTTTACGAGCAGTACTTC. Translated: CASSSTGGGPVYEQYF. Full variable domain (remainder filled in from reference TRBV7-9 and TRBJ2-7): DTGVSQNPRHKITKRGQNVTFRCDPISEHNRLYWYRQTLGQGPEFLTYFQNEAQLEKSRLLSDRFSAERPKGSFSTLEIQRTEQGDSAMYLCASSSTGGGPVYEQYFGPGTRLTVT.

The chain uses TRBV6-5 and TRBJ2-1; D is unclear. Germline V CDR1 and CDR2: MNHEY, SVGAGI. V was cut by 0 bases and J by 5 bases, with 14 bases left in between. The CDR3 spans 16 residues. CDR3 coding DNA: TGTGCCAGCAGTTACTCGCGGCTTAAGCCCGACAATGAGCAGTTCTTC. It is translated as CASSYSRLKPDNEQFF.

This chain uses TRBV7-9 with TRBJ1-1; D possibly corresponds to TRBD1 (5 bases). Trimming took 5 bases from V and 6 from J, leaving 10 bases between them. Germline CDR1 and CDR2: SEHNR and FQNEAQ (reference sequence). The CDR3 is 12 residues long. The CDR3 protein is CASSQSGAEAFF. The DNA of the CDR3 is TGTGCCAGCAGCCAGTCGGGGGCTGAAGCTTTCTTT.

This clonotype was detected ten times or more. The DNA for the CDR3 is TGTGCCAGCAGTTTTGGAGGGGGACTAGGGCAGTTCTTC. This codes for CASSFGGGLGQFF. This chain links TRBV12-3 or TRBV12-4 with TRBJ2-1; 8 bases are shared with TRBD2. The V gene end was trimmed by 3 bases and the J gene end by 12 bases; junction bases not matched to a gene: 7. The CDR3 is 13 residues long.